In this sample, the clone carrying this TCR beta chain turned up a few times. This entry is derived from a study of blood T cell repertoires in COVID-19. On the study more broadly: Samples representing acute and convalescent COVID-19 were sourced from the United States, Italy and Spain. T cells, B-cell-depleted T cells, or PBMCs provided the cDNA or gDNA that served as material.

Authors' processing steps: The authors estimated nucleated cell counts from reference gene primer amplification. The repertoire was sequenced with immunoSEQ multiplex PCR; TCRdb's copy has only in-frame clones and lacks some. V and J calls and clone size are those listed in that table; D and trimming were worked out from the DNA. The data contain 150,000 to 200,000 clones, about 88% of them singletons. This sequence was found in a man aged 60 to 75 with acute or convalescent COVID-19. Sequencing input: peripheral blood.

Here the CDR3 DNA reads TGTGCCAGTAGTAACGGCCAGGGAAACTATGGCTACACCTTC. Protein sequence: CASSNGQGNYGYTF. The V call is TRBV19, the J call TRBJ1-2; a weak D match, TRBD1 (5 bases). Germline CDR1 is LNHDA and CDR2 is SQIVND (reference sequence). Trimming shortened V by 4 bases and J by 2 bases, and 11 bases separated the two germline ends. CDR3 length: 14 residues.